The 3 T cell receptor beta chains presented below share a single source sample, sequenced in a study of blood T cells in healthy people across ages. PCR was performed a second time for about 7 to 11 cycles using a sample-barcoded 5' primer and a J-beta primer mix. TCRdb recomputed calls from the 5' RACE reads with MiXCR, one row per CDR3 protein. The sample has hundreds of thousands of distinct CDR3 sequences; around 45% are singletons. Sequencing was carried out using blood. These receptors all stem from a woman aged 60 to 75 in good health.

This clonotype was observed at least ten times. The V call is TRBV9, the J call TRBJ2-3, with TRBD2 identical over 9 bases. Unmatched junction bases numbered 3, after V lost 2 bases and J lost 2 bases. Germline V gives CDR1 SGDLS, CDR2 YYNGEE. The CDR3 totals 15 residues. In nucleotides, the CDR3 is TGTGCCAGCAGCGTCCTAGCGGGACCCACAGATACGCAGTATTTT. Amino acids: CASSVLAGPTDTQYF.

This clonotype has only a few counts. The V and J genes are TRBV20-1 and TRBJ1-1; TRBD1 matches at 9 bases. In germline, CDR1 is DFQATT, CDR2 SNEGSKA (reference sequence). This CDR3 is built from 13 residues. V was pared by 6 bases and J by 6 bases, with 8 bases of the junction left unmatched. CDR3 residues: CSARTGGAPEAFF. The CDR3 nucleotides are TGCAGTGCACGAACAGGGGGCGCCCCTGAAGCTTTCTTT.

This clonotype was seen a handful of times. This sequence joins TRBV7-2 and TRBJ2-1; 10 bases line up with TRBD2. CDR1 SGHTA and CDR2 FQGNSA come from the germline V gene. The V and J ends lost 5 bases and 9 bases, in that order; junction bases with no gene match: 13. The CDR3 is 16 amino acids. The CDR3 nucleotides are TGTGCCAGCAGCAGACTAGCGGGTCTTCTCGGGGGTGAGCAGTTCTTC. Residues: CASSRLAGLLGGEQFF.